The clone carrying this T cell receptor (beta chain) has a count of ten or more. Its antigen is unidentified. TCRdb passed the 5' RACE reads through MiXCR, listing each CDR3 protein once. The sample includes roughly 76,000 distinct CDR3 sequences, less than 15% of them seen just once. The entry originates in a study of early T cells in non-severe SARS-CoV-2 infection. Broader study findings: Anti-spike CD8 responses were favored by VDJdb matching, which missed private and CD4 specificities.

Sequenced input: whole blood. This TCR derives from an adult who was a healthcare worker with PCR-confirmed SARS-CoV-2 infection or an uninfected control (not recorded which).

CDR3 protein: CASARQGSGILSYEQYF. The CDR3 DNA is TGTGCCAGCGCACGACAGGGTAGCGGGATCCTCTCCTACGAGCAGTACTTC. The rearrangement uses TRBV27 and TRBJ2-7; D possibly corresponds to TRBD2 (8 bases). V lost 8 bases and J lost 0, with 23 bases in between. CDR1 and CDR2 (germline): MNHEY, SMNVEV (reference sequence). The CDR3 is 17 amino acids.